Given below is one TCR beta chain in context. It lacks a known antigen. No much larger clone is present one base from it, and per-base qualities are unavailable. The CDR3 holds 13 amino acids from the cysteine to the phenylalanine. The read is trimmed to its CDR3 DNA, 39 bases read in frame from base 1. Cut back by 5 bases and 6 bases, the V and J ends lie 14 bases apart. Taken from the germline V gene (reference sequence), the CDR1 and CDR2 loops are LNHDA and SQIVND. This specimen belongs to a study of shared clonotypes between healthy human individuals (dated by TCRdb to 2019 to 2021). Some background on the complete study: A couple of women and a few men aged 18 to 49 years were included in the cohort. For each donor, CD4 naive and CD4 memory were each given three plates, CD8 naive was given two plates, and CD8 memory was given one plate. The study deeply sequenced blood TCR repertoires of about 5 healthy adults to estimate repertoire size and the extent of clonotype sharing between individuals. Libraries were prepared and TCR repertoires were sequenced by different laboratories using diverse techniques, in order to increase sequencing depth and limit assay-specific biases. Between about 0.85 and 8.9 billion PBMCs per donor were obtained by leukapheresis. Points the paper makes about the study in general: Even with the large sequencing depth, rarefaction of the sorted-subset datasets indicated that sequencing was incomplete. Compared with non-shared clonotypes, clonotypes shared by all four sorted-subset donors had higher generation probabilities. Based on pairwise subsampling, the degree of clonotype sharing among donors was expected to be affected by sequencing depth. The small number of donors limited the genetic and exposure-history diversity represented. When four donors were compared, the shared fraction of clonotypes was 5% to 6.5% for naive CD4, around 3.6% for naive CD8, 2.3% for memory CD4, and about 0.36% for memory CD8. Sampling was limited to blood, and TCR repertoires in tissue likely differ from TCR repertoires in blood. Naive subsets generally had larger estimated clonotype richness than memory subsets did.

Using the deep immunoSEQ assay, multiplex PCR amplified TCR CDR3 regions from genomic DNA. Extracted genomic DNA from each cell subset was spread evenly across all wells of several immunoSEQ 96-well plates, with each plate serving as a replicate. For sorted subsets, approximately 210 ng of genomic DNA, equivalent to 25,000 to 35,000 T cell genomes, went into each replicate PCR. The purified libraries were quantified using a Qubit 3.0 fluorometer, sized with a Bioanalyzer 2100, and then quantified again using the KAPA Library Quantification kit. Every immunoSEQ 96-well plate was sequenced on a separate single-read 150-cycle Illumina NextSeq 550 flow cell. Per the authors' processing: Because the immunoSEQ output included only junctional sequences and no quality scores, the filtering could not be the same as the filtering used for full-length reads. To assign V/J genes and CDR3, sequences were annotated using PyIR, a Python wrapper for IgBLAST v1.9, with IMGT germline references. Reads were filtered out if the reads had weak V/J assignments (E-value above 1e-6), no CDR3, stop codons, out-of-frame junctions, or ambiguous translated residues. A V3J clonotype was defined by an identical inferred V gene, J gene, and CDR3 amino acid sequence. The percentage overlap between two repertoires was calculated by dividing the number of shared unique clonotypes by the size of the smaller repertoire. RTK rarefaction, the Chao1 estimator, and Recon v2.1 estimates of unobserved clonotypes were used to assess repertoire richness. OLGA was used to compute generation probabilities for all TCRbeta clonotypes that the gDNA method yielded from several donors. TCRdb provides this immuneACCESS table in a form limited to in-frame rearrangements. Some clones are lacking; in checked studies, under half of them reflect an unresolved V gene, and why the rest are absent is not known. Clonal size and the V and J genes are those of that table, whereas D and trimming came from the DNA. This sample gives roughly 2.2 million clones in total; around 90% of them show up just once. The ten largest clonotypes hold about 0.41% of the sample.

The donors were healthy, HIV-negative adults with no recently reported acute infections or vaccinations. Every donor was a Caucasian adult living in Nashville, Tennessee, USA. CD4+ T cells were enriched through magnetic negative selection, after which naive cells were positively selected on CD45RA and the remaining negative fraction served as the memory subset. Blood was obtained by leukapheresis, after which PBMCs were separated by Ficoll-Histopaque density gradient centrifugation and cryopreserved in liquid nitrogen vapor phase. Analytical flow cytometry was used to check the purity and quantity of each magnetically sorted T cell population. Genomic DNA was isolated from every sorted fraction and measured by UV absorbance on a Nanodrop 2000c.

This receptor chain uses TRBV19 and TRBJ2-7, with the identity of the D gene unclear. The receptor was isolated from a man younger than 35 in good health. Some clones in this sample may be carry-over from other donors' samples. Sequencing was done on a sample of naive CD4+ T cells from PBMCs. The sample's cell subset or site, from its label and the paper: CD45RA+ positively selected. The CDR3 protein sequence reads: CASSPKGVGEQYF. The nucleotide sequence is given as TGTGCCAGTAGTCCTAAGGGCGTTGGCGAGCAGTACTTC.